This T cell receptor (beta chain) was retrieved from a study of blood T cell repertoires in COVID-19. Background on the study: Sources were T cells, B-cell-depleted T cells, or PBMCs; the material itself was cDNA or gDNA.

Enrollees, about 18 to 90 years old, lived in some 24 US areas. What the recovered Cohort 3 donors had was two negative PCRs, clearance, or symptom resolution. Germline-derived CDR1 and CDR2 are MNHEY and SVGEGT. CDR3 size: 12 residues. Deletions cut 6 bases from V and 6 bases from J, with 12 bases between. This clone was detected only a few times. The method was immunoSEQ multiplex PCR; TCRdb's version includes in-frame clones alone and lacks a portion of them. Of about 380,000 clones detected, 70% to 90% appear once; the ten largest clones hold more than 1%. The material sequenced was PBMCs or T cells enriched from blood (not recorded which). The receptor's source is a woman between 18 and 30 years old who had recovered from COVID-19. V and J are TRBV6-2 or TRBV6-3 and TRBJ2-7, with a weak D call TRBD2 (6 bases). The DNA of the CDR3 is TGTGCCAGCAGCCCGCGGGACCCCGAGCAGTACTTC. This encodes CASSPRDPEQYF.